The 31 T cell receptor beta chains below all came from one sample that was sequenced in a study of sequential checkpoint blockade in melanoma. Assay: immunoSEQ multiplex PCR; the TCRdb copy retains only in-frame clones and omits some. The table lists roughly 19,000 clones, around four fifths of them singletons. Treatment in this sample: randomized to nivolumab then ipilimumab (arm A) or the reverse (arm B). Sequenced here: CD8+ T cells sorted from blood (inferred from file names), sampled from a patient given nivolumab and ipilimumab in sequence. The receptors come from a human donor with melanoma.

Judged by abundance, this clone is large (0.1 to 1%). The chain links TRBV28 to TRBJ1-2; possible D gene TRBD1, 5 bases. This CDR3 contains 16 residues. Looked up from germline, CDR1 is MDHEN and CDR2 is SYDVKM. Trimming removed 6 bases at V and 1 base at J, with 18 bases between. The chain's CDR3 is CASRPAEGRINYGYTF. DNA for the CDR3: TGTGCCAGCAGGCCGGCGGAGGGGCGGATTAACTATGGCTACACCTTC.

This chain joins TRBV19 and TRBJ2-1; 11 bases match TRBD2. The ends lost 5 bases at V and 4 bases at J; junction bases unmatched: 4. This CDR3 spans 15 amino acids. The V gene's germline CDR1 is LNHDA and CDR2 SQIVND (reference sequence). The CDR3 nucleotides are TGTGCCAGTAGTGTGGGACTAGCGGTGTACAATGAGCAGTTCTTC. Amino acids: CASSVGLAVYNEQFF.

The sample holds one count of this clone. The chain is built from TRBV19 and TRBJ2-1, with 11 bases aligning to TRBD2. From germline, CDR1 is LNHDA and CDR2 SQIVND (reference sequence). The V gene end was trimmed by 0 bases and the J gene end by 7 bases; junction bases not matched to a gene: 2. The CDR3 is 15 amino acids. For the CDR3, the DNA is TGTGCCAGTAGTATAGAGACTAGCGGGATAAATGAGCAGTTCTTC. It codes for CASSIETSGINEQFF. The variable domain in full, with the rest retrieved from reference TRBV19 and TRBJ2-1, is DGGITQSPKYLFRKEGQNVTLSCEQNLNHDAMYWYRQDPGQGLRLIYYSQIVNDFQKGDIAEGYSVSREKKESFPLTVTSAQKNPTAFYLCASSIETSGINEQFFGPGTRLTVL.

The chain carries TRBV5-1 and TRBJ2-5; 7 nucleotides align to TRBD2. Germline CDR1 and CDR2: SGHRS and YFSETQ. V dropped 5 bases and J dropped 4; count of bases not matched to a gene: 8. CDR3 length equals 14 residues. The CDR3 region is CASRSLAERETQYF. CDR3 coding DNA: TGCGCCAGCAGGAGCCTAGCGGAGCGAGAGACCCAGTACTTC.

The gene calls are TRBV5-1 and TRBJ2-2; no definite D call. Germline V gene data show CDR1 as SGHRS and CDR2 as YFSETQ. Trimming removed 0 bases at V and 9 bases at J, with 6 bases between. CDR3 length: 12 residues. The CDR3, as DNA: TGCGCCAGCAGCTTGGCAAAAAGGGAGCTGTTTTTT. Translated: CASSLAKRELFF.

The chain is built from TRBV7-9 and TRBJ2-1; 9 bases agree with TRBD2. V lost 0 bases to trimming and J lost 8 bases; unmatched junction nucleotides: 5. The CDR3 sequence is 15 residues long. Germline loops: CDR1 SEHNR, CDR2 FQNEAQ (reference sequence). This CDR3 is CASSLARGLAHEQFF. As DNA, the CDR3 is TGTGCCAGCAGCTTAGCGCGAGGACTAGCGCATGAGCAGTTCTTC.

The rearrangement uses TRBV7-9 and TRBJ2-1; TRBD1 agrees at 9 bases. There are 17 residues in the CDR3. Trimming cost V 6 bases and J 4 bases; bases outside gene matches: 13. Per the germline V gene, CDR1 is SEHNR and CDR2 is FQNEAQ (reference sequence). The CDR3 sequence: CASRDTGQGKMYNEQFF. CDR3 in DNA: TGTGCCAGCAGGGATACGGGACAGGGAAAAATGTACAATGAGCAGTTCTTC.

The J gene is TRBJ2-7, the V gene TRBV27; D is perhaps TRBD1 (6 bases). This CDR3 region has 13 residues. Germline V gene sequence: CDR1 MNHEY, CDR2 SMNVEV (reference sequence). The V and J ends lost 5 bases and 1 base respectively, with 9 bases between them. DNA for the CDR3: TGTGCCAGCAGTGAAGACAGGTCCTACGAGCAGTACTTC. Its protein product is CASSEDRSYEQYF.

This chain connects TRBV11-2 to TRBJ1-1; D call uncertain. CDR3 length: 17 amino acids. Germline CDR1 reads SGHAT; CDR2 reads FQNNGV. V was shortened by 1 base and J by 2 bases, with 17 bases between the two germline ends. As DNA, the CDR3 is TGTGCCAGCAGCTTAGGAAAAGGAGGAACGGCAAACACTGAAGCTTTCTTT. Translating it yields CASSLGKGGTANTEAFF. The whole variable domain, remainder taken from reference TRBV11-2 and TRBJ1-1, is EAGVAQSPRYKIIEKRQSVAFWCNPISGHATLYWYQQILGQGPKLLIQFQNNGVVDDSQLPKDRFSAERLKGVDSTLKIQPAKLEDSAVYLCASSLGKGGTANTEAFFGQGTRLTVV.

The chain uses TRBV27 and TRBJ2-1, with 9 nucleotides matching TRBD2. Trimming removed 7 bases from V and 0 bases from J; junction bases left unmatched: 7. CDR1 is MNHEY, CDR2 SMNVEV, per germline (reference sequence). The CDR3 has 16 residues. The CDR3 loop is CASTSYSGSSYNEQFF. DNA for the CDR3: TGTGCCAGCACCTCGTATAGCGGGAGCTCCTACAATGAGCAGTTCTTC.

The chain joins TRBV19 to TRBJ2-5, with TRBD1 as a possible D gene (6 bases). Trimming shortened V by 4 bases and J by 5 bases, and 17 bases separated the two germline ends. CDR3 length: 15 amino acids. The germline gives CDR1 LNHDA, CDR2 SQIVND (reference sequence). CDR3 sequence (DNA): TGTGCCAGTAGTACCTCTACACAGGGTCCGGAGACCCAGTACTTC. Translated: CASSTSTQGPETQYF.

This chain uses TRBV29-1 with TRBJ2-5, with 9 nucleotides matching TRBD1. The end of the DNA fits TRBJ2-7 better, so the J call may be wrong. Per the germline V gene, CDR1 is SQVTM and CDR2 is ANQGSEA. This CDR3 region has 16 residues. CDR3 nucleotides: TGCAGCGTTGAAGTAATGGACAGGGGCCCGACCTACGAGCAGTACTTC. Translated: CSVEVMDRGPTYEQYF.

The chain recombines TRBV7-9 with TRBJ2-2; 7 nucleotides align to TRBD2. The CDR3 has 15 amino acids. The V segment lost 5 bases and the J segment 2 bases; nucleotides outside the gene matches: 5. Germline-derived CDR1 and CDR2 are SEHNR and FQNEAQ (reference sequence). The chain's CDR3 is CASSPSGVNTGELFF. In nucleotides, the CDR3 is TGTGCCAGCAGCCCAAGCGGGGTTAACACCGGGGAGCTGTTTTTT. The variable domain in full, with the rest retrieved from reference TRBV7-9 and TRBJ2-2, is DTGVSQNPRHKITKRGQNVTFRCDPISEHNRLYWYRQTLGQGPEFLTYFQNEAQLEKSRLLSDRFSAERPKGSFSTLEIQRTEQGDSAMYLCASSPSGVNTGELFFGEGSRLTVL.

The chain uses TRBV28 and TRBJ2-2; no reliable D call. Germline CDR1 is MDHEN and CDR2 is SYDVKM. The CDR3 sequence is 14 residues long. Trimming took off 7 bases at V and 5 bases at J, with 14 bases between the two ends. The DNA of the CDR3 is TGTGCCAGCACACCCCGGAGTATGACCGGGGAGCTGTTTTTT. This codes for CASTPRSMTGELFF.

This chain uses TRBV2 with TRBJ1-5, with D possibly TRBD1 on 6 matching bases. CDR3 length equals 16 residues. V was clipped by 4 bases and J by 6 bases, with 19 bases between them. CDR1 and CDR2 (germline): SNHLY, FYNNEI. CDR3 in DNA: TGTGCCAGCAGTGGCAGCCTTACAGGGTTAGGTCAGCCCCAGCATTTT. Amino acid sequence: CASSGSLTGLGQPQHF.

The chain carries TRBV27 and TRBJ2-7; 7 nucleotides agree with TRBD1. The ends lost 6 bases at V and 0 bases at J; junction bases unmatched: 11. This CDR3 contains 16 residues. Looked up from germline, CDR1 is MNHEY and CDR2 is SMNVEV (reference sequence). As DNA, the CDR3 is TGTGCCAGCAGCCCTCGACAGGGTACGCGCTCCTACGAGCAGTACTTC. Translation gives CASSPRQGTRSYEQYF.

The CDR3 DNA reads TGTGCCACCAGCAGAATGCGGGACAGACCGATTTTTAATGAAAAACTGTTTTTT. This encodes CATSRMRDRPIFNEKLFF. The rearrangement uses TRBV15 and TRBJ1-4, with 7 nucleotides matching TRBD1. V was clipped by 2 bases and J by 4 bases; unmatched bases: 13. Germline V gives CDR1 LNHNV, CDR2 YYDKDF (reference sequence). The CDR3 runs to 18 residues.

The V call is TRBV6-5, the J call TRBJ2-1; no firm D call. V lost 5 bases to trimming and J lost 6 bases, with 17 bases between them. There are 15 residues in the CDR3. Looked up from germline, CDR1 is MNHEY and CDR2 is SVGAGI. The DNA of the CDR3 is TGTGCCAGCAGTCCCTGGATAGCATCGTCCAATGAGCAGTTCTTC. As protein: CASSPWIASSNEQFF.

CDR3 in amino acids: CASKTGFNEQFF. For the CDR3, the DNA is TGTGCCAGCAAAACAGGGTTCAATGAGCAGTTCTTC. The V and J genes are TRBV2 and TRBJ2-1, with D maybe TRBD1 (6 bases). Per germline, CDR1 SNHLY and CDR2 FYNNEI. Trimming cost V 7 bases and J 6 bases, with 10 bases left between them. This CDR3 has 12 amino acids.

DNA for the CDR3: TGTGCCAGCAGCCAAGGGCGGACCTACGAGCAGTACTTC. This encodes CASSQGRTYEQYF. This chain uses TRBV14 with TRBJ2-7, with D uncertain. The ends were cut back, 1 base at V and 2 bases at J, with 6 bases in the middle. The germline V gene encodes CDR1 SGHDN and CDR2 FVKESK. The CDR3 loop spans 13 amino acids.

The rearrangement uses TRBV6-6 and TRBJ2-7, with TRBD2 matching 7 bases. The CDR3 extends over 15 amino acids. The germline V gene has CDR1 MNHNY and CDR2 SVGAGI (reference sequence). V gave up 2 bases and J gave up 1 base; unmatched junction bases: 5. The chain's CDR3 is CASSYSPSGSYEQYF. As DNA, the CDR3 is TGTGCCAGCAGTTACAGTCCTAGCGGATCCTACGAGCAGTACTTC.

The V gene is TRBV28, the J gene TRBJ1-3; TRBD1 matches 7 bases. Germline values: CDR1 MDHEN, CDR2 SYDVKM. The CDR3 extends over 16 amino acids. V shed 2 bases and J 4 bases; nucleotides not matched to a gene: 8. CDR3 loop: CASSLGLRGPGNTIYF. CDR3 nucleotides: TGTGCCAGCAGTTTAGGCCTGAGGGGGCCAGGAAACACCATATATTTT.

This clone was seen only a few times. The chain carries TRBV5-8 and TRBJ1-6; TRBD1 might be the D (6 bases). The germline CDR1 and CDR2 sequences are SGHTS and YDEGEE. Trimming removed 2 bases from V and 7 bases from J, with 10 bases in between. The CDR3 is made up of 14 amino acids. CDR3 protein: CASSFRGSNSPLHF. In DNA, the CDR3 is TGTGCCAGCAGCTTTAGGGGGTCGAATTCACCCCTCCACTTT.

This rearrangement joins TRBV2 to TRBJ1-1; 7 nucleotides match TRBD1. The CDR3 is 15 residues long. Germline CDR1 and CDR2: SNHLY and FYNNEI. Germline trimming cut 6 bases from V and 4 bases from J; bases unmatched to any gene: 11. The CDR3 DNA is TGTGCCAGCAGGTCCGACAGGGCGGGGAGCACTGAAGCTTTCTTT. Translated: CASRSDRAGSTEAFF.

This clone came up once. This sequence joins TRBV30 and TRBJ2-3, with TRBD1 matching over 7 bases. Germline assignment: CDR1 GTSNPN and CDR2 SVGIG (reference sequence). With 2 bases clipped from V and 2 bases from J, the junction kept 10 bases outside the gene matches. There are 16 residues in the CDR3. In nucleotides, the CDR3 is TGTGCCTGGAGTCTAACAGGGGAGATCTCCACAGATACGCAGTATTTT. It is translated as CAWSLTGEISTDTQYF.

This chain links TRBV9 with TRBJ2-2; 13 bases line up with TRBD2. With 3 bases clipped from V and 6 bases from J, the junction kept 5 bases outside the gene matches. The CDR3 sequence is 16 residues long. In germline, CDR1 is SGDLS, CDR2 YYNGEE. CDR3 sequence: CASSAGLAGVAGELFF. For the CDR3, the DNA is TGTGCCAGCAGCGCAGGACTAGCGGGGGTCGCCGGGGAGCTGTTTTTT.

The chain couples TRBV2 to TRBJ1-5; D is unresolved. V was clipped by 6 bases and J by 0 bases, with 6 bases between them. Germline V gives CDR1 SNHLY, CDR2 FYNNEI. This CDR3 region has 13 residues. CDR3 nucleotide sequence: TGTGCCAGCAGACAGTATAGCAATCAGCCCCAGCATTTT. It codes for CASRQYSNQPQHF. Full variable domain (remainder filled in from reference TRBV2 and TRBJ1-5): EPEVTQTPSHQVTQMGQEVILRCVPISNHLYFYWYRQILGQKVEFLVSFYNNEISEKSEIFDDQFSVERPDGSNFTLKIRSTKLEDSAMYFCASRQYSNQPQHFGDGTRLSIL.

A word on this clone: One junction end disagrees with the germline gene, perhaps due to a read error. The chain combines TRBV28 with TRBJ2-7; 7 bases are shared with TRBD2. The CDR3 has 13 amino acids. Germline-derived CDR1 and CDR2 are MDHEN and SYDVKM. The CDR3 DNA sequence: TGTGCCAGCTGTTTAGGGGAGGGCTACGAGCAGTACTTC. Protein sequence: CASCLGEGYEQYF.

A few counts support this clone. The rearrangement uses TRBV25-1 and TRBJ2-7, with a weak D call TRBD1 (6 bases). This CDR3 is 15 amino acids long. Germline V gene lookup returns CDR1 MGHDK and CDR2 SYGVNS. Trimming left V 1 base short and J 7 bases short, with 17 bases between. The CDR3 is CASSELEDSPWEQYF. In DNA form, the CDR3 reads TGTGCCAGCAGTGAATTGGAGGACAGCCCGTGGGAGCAGTACTTC.

This clone has only a few counts. The V call is TRBV27, the J call TRBJ2-1, with 9 bases aligning to TRBD2. The germline V gene encodes CDR1 MNHEY and CDR2 SMNVEV (reference sequence). There are 14 residues in the CDR3. Trimming at V came to 3 bases and at J to 6 bases, leaving 3 bases not matched to a gene. This chain's CDR3 is CASSFGGLANEQFF. The CDR3 DNA sequence: TGTGCCAGCAGTTTTGGGGGACTAGCCAATGAGCAGTTCTTC.

The sample holds a few counts of this clone. V usage is TRBV7-9 and J usage is TRBJ2-7; 11 bases match TRBD2. Germline V lookup: CDR1 SEHNR, CDR2 FQNEAQ (reference sequence). J was trimmed by 3 bases and V by 5 bases; bases with no gene match: 6. The CDR3 runs 15 residues. The CDR3 here is CASSSPSGRFYEQYF. The CDR3 nucleotides read TGTGCCAGCAGCAGTCCTAGCGGGAGGTTCTACGAGCAGTACTTC.